This T cell receptor beta chain was profiled in a study of vaccination and CD4 T cells after COVID-19. This clonotype occurred a few times. The antigen is undetermined. Time point specified: late sampling 161 to 241 days after vaccination in a few convalescent patients. Specified treatment: roughly nine-day PBMC culture with coronavirus spike peptide pools or control peptides (ViraFEST assay). CD4+ T cells that had been cultured provided DNA sequenced with the Oncomine TCR Beta short-read assay. Genomic DNA was isolated from CD4+ T cells that had been cultured. Via MiXCR, TCRdb re-called the PCR reads, giving one row per CDR3 protein. The profile shows about 20,000 distinct CDR3 sequences, roughly 35% of them singletons. This TCR came from a human donor who had recovered from COVID-19. Sequencing was performed on CD4+ T cells from blood, cultured in vitro, taken about 7 months after SARS-CoV-2 vaccination.

CDR3 coding DNA: TGTGCCAGCAGCGTGACCACAGATACGCAGTATTTT. Protein product: CASSVTTDTQYF. The chain joins TRBV28 to TRBJ2-3; no clear D gene. CDR3 length: 12 amino acids. Between the trimmed V and J ends, which lost 6 bases and 2 bases, there was a span of 6 bases. Germline V lookup: CDR1 MDHEN, CDR2 SYDVKM.